These T cell receptor beta chains were read from a single sample in a study of identical twins. TCRdb re-derived calls from the 5' RACE reads in MiXCR, one entry per CDR3 protein. The sample lists hundreds of thousands of distinct CDR3 sequences; 7.1% were seen once. The data were also submitted as part of a second study, on yellow fever vaccine responses in identical twins.

Sequenced material: PBMCs. These receptors all stem from a woman between 18 and 29 years old in good health. Both conserved end residues are part of each CDR3. The order of the fields is D gene, clone size, CDR3 length, J gene, V gene, CDR3 protein, CDR3 DNA. A D gene is named only where the DNA matches it firmly. Size is omitted from some rows. Given values are once, few, many or a class for expanded clones.

d_call: TRBD2
clone_size: -
cdr3_length: 19
j_call: TRBJ2-1
v_call: TRBV14
cdr3_aa: CASSPGRTSWSSSYNEQFF
cdr3_nt: TGTGCCAGCAGCCCCGGGCGGACTAGCTGGAGTAGCTCCTACAATGAGCAGTTCTTC

d_call: -
clone_size: -
cdr3_length: 12
j_call: TRBJ1-2
v_call: TRBV2
cdr3_aa: CAFHGATYGYTF
cdr3_nt: TGTGCCTTCCACGGGGCCACCTATGGCTACACCTTC

d_call: -
clone_size: many
cdr3_length: 15
j_call: TRBJ2-2
v_call: TRBV20-1
cdr3_aa: CSARDRERSTGELFF
cdr3_nt: TGCAGTGCTAGAGATCGGGAGAGGAGCACCGGGGAGCTGTTTTTT

d_call: TRBD1
clone_size: many
cdr3_length: 15
j_call: TRBJ1-1
v_call: TRBV5-1
cdr3_aa: CASSRFGQGDPEAFF
cdr3_nt: TGCGCCAGCAGCCGTTTCGGACAGGGAGATCCTGAAGCTTTCTTT

d_call: -
clone_size: few
cdr3_length: 16
j_call: TRBJ1-4
v_call: TRBV20-1
cdr3_aa: CSARDSLLSRNFELFF
cdr3_nt: TGCAGTGCTAGAGATTCCCTGCTAAGTAGAAATTTTGAACTGTTTTTT

d_call: TRBD1
clone_size: many
cdr3_length: 16
j_call: TRBJ2-2
v_call: TRBV5-1
cdr3_aa: CASTSGGTGSTGELFF
cdr3_nt: TGCGCCAGCACATCCGGAGGGACAGGATCCACCGGGGAGCTGTTTTTT

d_call: -
clone_size: -
cdr3_length: 13
j_call: TRBJ2-2
v_call: TRBV7-9
cdr3_aa: CASSLTLAGELFF
cdr3_nt: TGTGCCAGCAGCTTAACTCTGGCCGGGGAGCTGTTTTTT

d_call: TRBD2
clone_size: -
cdr3_length: 16
j_call: TRBJ2-3
v_call: TRBV14
cdr3_aa: CASSQEDSGGADTQYF
cdr3_nt: TGTGCCAGCAGCCAAGAGGATAGCGGGGGGGCAGATACGCAGTATTTT

d_call: TRBD2
clone_size: many
cdr3_length: 13
j_call: TRBJ2-3
v_call: TRBV10-3
cdr3_aa: CAISGLAEDTQYF
cdr3_nt: TGTGCCATCAGTGGTCTAGCGGAAGATACGCAGTATTTT

d_call: TRBD1
clone_size: -
cdr3_length: 11
j_call: TRBJ2-5
v_call: TRBV2
cdr3_aa: CATRGSETQYF
cdr3_nt: TGTGCCACCAGGGGGTCAGAGACCCAGTACTTC

d_call: -
clone_size: many
cdr3_length: 16
j_call: TRBJ2-1
v_call: TRBV4-1
cdr3_aa: CASSQEWVSSYNEQFF
cdr3_nt: TGCGCCAGCAGCCAAGAATGGGTTAGCTCCTACAATGAGCAGTTCTTC

d_call: TRBD1
clone_size: -
cdr3_length: 15
j_call: TRBJ1-1
v_call: TRBV20-1
cdr3_aa: CSARDLGRGNGEAFF
cdr3_nt: TGCAGTGCTAGAGATCTGGGCAGGGGGAACGGTGAAGCTTTCTTT

d_call: TRBD1
clone_size: many
cdr3_length: 14
j_call: TRBJ2-2
v_call: TRBV28
cdr3_aa: CASRDRANTGELFF
cdr3_nt: TGTGCCAGCCGGGACAGGGCGAACACCGGGGAGCTGTTTTTT

d_call: -
clone_size: many
cdr3_length: 16
j_call: TRBJ2-2
v_call: TRBV4-1
cdr3_aa: CASSHVQGSNTGELFF
cdr3_nt: TGCGCCAGCAGCCACGTACAGGGTTCGAACACCGGGGAGCTGTTTTTT

d_call: -
clone_size: few
cdr3_length: 15
j_call: TRBJ2-1
v_call: TRBV20-1
cdr3_aa: CSAITGLGSGNEQFF
cdr3_nt: TGCAGTGCTATAACGGGGTTAGGTAGCGGTAATGAGCAGTTCTTC

d_call: TRBD1
clone_size: -
cdr3_length: 16
j_call: TRBJ2-1
v_call: TRBV19
cdr3_aa: CASSTLGTGGYNEQFF
cdr3_nt: TGTGCCAGTAGTACCCTCGGGACAGGGGGGTACAATGAGCAGTTCTTC

d_call: -
clone_size: few
cdr3_length: 13
j_call: TRBJ2-7
v_call: TRBV3-1
cdr3_aa: CASSQGGASEQYF
cdr3_nt: TGTGCCAGCAGCCAAGGGGGGGCATCCGAGCAGTACTTC

d_call: -
clone_size: -
cdr3_length: 12
j_call: TRBJ2-1
v_call: TRBV6-5
cdr3_aa: CGSSRGGHEQFF
cdr3_nt: TGTGGCAGCAGTAGGGGGGGACATGAGCAGTTCTTC

d_call: -
clone_size: many
cdr3_length: 13
j_call: TRBJ2-3
v_call: TRBV28
cdr3_aa: CASSSRNTDTQYF
cdr3_nt: TGTGCCAGCAGTAGCAGAAACACAGATACGCAGTATTTT

d_call: -
clone_size: many
cdr3_length: 18
j_call: TRBJ2-1
v_call: TRBV21-1
cdr3_aa: CASSKSRKGTYVYNEQFF
cdr3_nt: TGTGCCAGCAGCAAAAGTAGGAAGGGGACCTACGTATACAATGAGCAGTTCTTC

d_call: TRBD1
clone_size: few
cdr3_length: 13
j_call: TRBJ2-1
v_call: TRBV29-1
cdr3_aa: CSGDRALDNEQFF
cdr3_nt: TGCAGCGGGGACAGAGCACTAGACAATGAGCAGTTCTTC

d_call: -
clone_size: many
cdr3_length: 13
j_call: TRBJ1-1
v_call: TRBV28
cdr3_aa: CASSPPGRVLAFF
cdr3_nt: TGTGCCAGCAGTCCCCCCGGGAGGGTGCTAGCTTTCTTT

d_call: -
clone_size: many
cdr3_length: 15
j_call: TRBJ2-1
v_call: TRBV5-1
cdr3_aa: CASTGLSASYNEQFF
cdr3_nt: TGCGCCAGCACAGGACTCTCGGCGAGCTACAATGAGCAGTTCTTC

d_call: -
clone_size: -
cdr3_length: 14
j_call: TRBJ2-3
v_call: TRBV10-3
cdr3_aa: CAISEVPEGDTQYF
cdr3_nt: TGTGCCATCAGTGAGGTGCCGGAGGGGGATACGCAGTATTTT

d_call: -
clone_size: few
cdr3_length: 13
j_call: TRBJ2-3
v_call: TRBV5-6
cdr3_aa: CASSLQKTDTQYF
cdr3_nt: TGTGCCAGCAGCTTGCAGAAGACAGATACGCAGTATTTT

d_call: TRBD1
clone_size: few
cdr3_length: 15
j_call: TRBJ1-4
v_call: TRBV29-1
cdr3_aa: CSVEGTDRGNEKLFF
cdr3_nt: TGCAGCGTTGAAGGGACAGACAGGGGGAATGAAAAACTGTTTTTT